Listed here are 2 T cell receptor beta chains from one sample, sequenced in a study of cytotoxic CD8 clonotypes in ibrutinib-treated CLL. The data were produced by immunoSEQ multiplex PCR, yet TCRdb's version contains in-frame clones alone and is incomplete. The sample has tens of thousands of clones, 65% seen once. This sample comprised PBMCs, obtained after 24 months of ibrutinib treatment. All receptors derive from a human donor with chronic lymphocytic leukemia.

The genes are TRBV2 and TRBJ2-3; D unclear. Trimming removed 6 bases from V and 2 bases from J, with 12 bases in between. The germline gives CDR1 SNHLY, CDR2 FYNNEI. The CDR3 totals 14 residues. As DNA, the CDR3 is TGTGCCAGCAGGATGGGGTTATCCACAGATACGCAGTATTTT. Translating gives CASRMGLSTDTQYF.

The J gene is TRBJ2-7, the V gene TRBV30, with D perhaps matching TRBD1 or TRBD2 (6 bases each). Germline V CDR1 and CDR2: GTSNPN, SVGIG (reference sequence). Between the trimmed V and J ends, which lost 1 base and 4 bases, there was a span of 14 bases. The CDR3 consists of 14 residues. The CDR3 loop reads CAWSGMVGGYEQYF. CDR3 bases: TGTGCCTGGAGTGGGATGGTAGGGGGGTACGAGCAGTACTTC.